Below, 10 T cell receptor beta chains from the same sample are listed, as sequenced in a study of T cells after posttransplantation cyclophosphamide. The data were produced by immunoSEQ multiplex PCR, yet TCRdb's version contains in-frame clones alone and is incomplete. Recorded here are almost 35,000 clones, with no singletons, and the ten leading clones hold around 6.5%. Material for sequencing was PBMCs. The receptors here all came from a woman aged 50 to 65 in good health and a related stem cell transplant donor.

This clone was recorded at least ten times. V gene TRBV5-1 combines with J gene TRBJ2-7, with TRBD1 matching 8 bases. Trimming cost V 3 bases and J 3 bases; bases outside gene matches: 8. From germline, CDR1 is SGHRS and CDR2 YFSETQ. The CDR3 is 15 residues long. The CDR3 DNA reads as TGCGCCAGCAGCTCCCTGGACAGGGACATCTACGAGCAGTACTTC. Amino acids: CASSSLDRDIYEQYF.

This clone was seen repeatedly, ten times or more. The V and J genes are TRBV7-3 and TRBJ2-1; the D is unclear. The CDR3 is made up of 16 amino acids. Trimming stripped 7 bases from V and 0 bases from J, with 16 bases between. Germline assignment: CDR1 SGHTA and CDR2 FQGTGA. CDR3 nucleotide sequence: TGTGCCAGCACCCCCTCGGGTCTACTCTCCTACAATGAGCAGTTCTTC. This translates into CASTPSGLLSYNEQFF.

The gene calls are TRBV5-1 and TRBJ1-2; unclear D gene. Between the trimmed V and J ends, which lost 4 bases and 1 base, there was a span of 20 bases. The CDR3 consists of 17 residues. Germline CDR1 reads SGHRS; CDR2 reads YFSETQ. The CDR3 DNA follows: TGCGCCAGCAGCCCGGTATACACAGTGATGAATAACTATGGCTACACCTTC. It specifies CASSPVYTVMNNYGYTF.

This clone occurred many times. The chain recombines TRBV7-2 with TRBJ2-1; 12 positions agree with TRBD2. The CDR3 extends over 18 amino acids. With V trimmed by 6 bases and J by 3 bases, 12 bases remained unmatched. Germline lookup yields CDR1 SGHTA and CDR2 FQGNSA. CDR3 region: CASRPGSSGRAFYNEQFF. CDR3 coding DNA: TGTGCCAGCAGACCTGGGTCTAGCGGGAGGGCCTTCTACAATGAGCAGTTCTTC.

J is TRBJ2-3 and V is TRBV6-2 or TRBV6-3; D not resolved. Per germline, CDR1 MNHEY and CDR2 SVGEGT. The CDR3 is 15 amino acids. Trimming took off 6 bases at V and 2 bases at J, with 15 bases between the two ends. The DNA of the CDR3 is TGTGCCAGCAGAGCGAGACGAATGAACACAGATACGCAGTATTTT. Translating gives CASRARRMNTDTQYF.

This clone has a count of ten or more. This chain connects TRBV5-8 to TRBJ2-3; the match to TRBD2 covers 14 bases. CDR1 and CDR2 from the germline V gene are SGHTS and YDEGEE. This CDR3 comprises 19 residues. The J segment lost 2 bases and the V segment lost 0 bases, leaving 8 bases of the junction unmatched. CDR3 bases: TGTGCCAGCAGCTTGGGACTAGCGGGAGGGCCGGAAAACACAGATACGCAGTATTTT. Translated, it gives CASSLGLAGGPENTDTQYF.

This clone showed up just a few times. The genes are TRBV5-1 and TRBJ1-2, with TRBD1 matching over 9 bases. The V segment lost 4 bases and the J segment 5 bases; nucleotides outside the gene matches: 6. In germline, CDR1 is SGHRS, CDR2 YFSETQ. The CDR3 runs to 14 residues. For the CDR3, the DNA is TGCGCCAGCAGCCCCGGGGGGACAGGGTATGGCTACACCTTC. Translation: CASSPGGTGYGYTF.

The table lists this clone with many counts. The chain recombines TRBV5-1 with TRBJ1-4; TRBD1 might be the D (5 bases). CDR1 SGHRS and CDR2 YFSETQ come from the germline V gene. The CDR3 is 16 residues long. Trimming took off 0 bases at V and 7 bases at J, with 16 bases between the two ends. The CDR3 is CASSLANGGRFEKLFF. CDR3 in DNA: TGCGCCAGCAGCTTGGCCAATGGGGGGAGATTTGAAAAACTGTTTTTT.

This clone occurred many times. The rearrangement joins TRBV25-1 to TRBJ1-4, with a possible D match to TRBD1 (5 bases). CDR3 size: 14 residues. Germline V gene lookup returns CDR1 MGHDK and CDR2 SYGVNS. V shed 6 bases and J shed 5 bases, with 13 bases lying between them. The CDR3 spells CASRGGHVNEKLFF. CDR3 coding DNA: TGTGCCAGCAGGGGAGGACATGTGAATGAAAAACTGTTTTTT.

This clone showed up many times. This chain uses TRBV12-3 or TRBV12-4 with TRBJ2-2; D perhaps matches TRBD2 (6 bases). This CDR3 is 14 amino acids long. V gave up 5 bases and J gave up 4 bases, with 11 bases separating them. The CDR3 here is CASSAAGSTGELFF. CDR3 coding DNA: TGTGCCAGCAGTGCCGCGGGGAGCACCGGGGAGCTGTTTTTT.